This TCR beta chain derives from a study of blood T cell repertoires in COVID-19. On the study more broadly: Material from acute and convalescent COVID-19 was sourced from the United States, Italy and Spain. Sources were T cells, B-cell-depleted T cells, or PBMCs; the material itself was cDNA or gDNA.

The CDR3 loop spans 13 amino acids. CDR1 and CDR2 from the germline V gene are SGHKS and YYEKEE (reference sequence). V gave up 3 bases and J gave up 5 bases, with 9 bases separating them. Per the original methods: Amplification with reference gene primers provided the estimates of nucleated cell counts. Clones were read by immunoSEQ multiplex PCR, and TCRdb kept only the in-frame ones, dropping some. Clonal size and the V and J genes are those of that table, whereas D and trimming came from the DNA. The table includes 110,000 or so clones, 70% to 90% detected once. Sequencing was carried out using peripheral blood. The receptor's source is a man aged 35-49 years with acute or convalescent COVID-19. The chain links TRBV5-5 to TRBJ2-1; maybe TRBD2 (6 bases). The CDR3 loop reads CASSYTGDNEQFF. The CDR3 nucleotides are TGTGCCAGCAGCTACACGGGGGACAATGAGCAGTTCTTC. Combining the CDR3 with reference TRBV5-5 and TRBJ2-1 gives the whole variable domain DAGVTQSPTHLIKTRGQQVTLRCSPISGHKSVSWYQQVLGQGPQFIFQYYEKEERGRGNFPDRFSARQFPNYSSELNVNALLLGDSALYLCASSYTGDNEQFFGPGTRLTVL.